This TCR beta chain was documented in a study of cytomegalovirus exposure and HLA in healthy donors. The germline CDR1 and CDR2 sequences are SGHNT and YENEEA. Trimming cost V 5 bases and J 6 bases, with 13 bases left between them. There are 14 residues in the CDR3. PCR primers comprised 60 Vbeta and 13 Jbeta primers. Only in-frame clones appear in the TCRdb table, and some are missing; sequencing was by immunoSEQ multiplex PCR. The sample contains over 150,000 clones, 70% to 80% of which appear only once. The TCR originated in a man younger than 40 in good health and CMV-seropositive. V is TRBV11-3 and J is TRBJ2-2, with D perhaps TRBD2 (5 bases). The sample consisted of PBMCs. CDR3 residues: CASSPGGEPGELFF. The CDR3 DNA reads TGTGCCAGCAGCCCCGGAGGAGAGCCCGGGGAGCTGTTTTTT.